This T cell receptor beta chain was documented in a study of blood T cell repertoires in COVID-19. Study-wide context: Whether acute or convalescent, the COVID-19 samples came from the United States, Italy and Spain. The cDNA or gDNA used as material had been derived from T cells, B-cell-depleted T cells, or PBMCs.

CDR3 length: 15 residues. V lost 5 bases to trimming and J lost 8 bases; unmatched junction nucleotides: 11. CDR1 is LNHDA, CDR2 SQIVND, per germline (reference sequence). In the study's own analysis: Amplifying reference gene primers gave estimates of nucleated cell counts. TCRdb's copy holds only in-frame clones and misses some; the assay was immunoSEQ multiplex PCR. That table is the source of V, J and clone size, and D and trimming were worked out from the DNA. Among fewer than 150,000 clones listed, about 86% were seen once. The source is a woman aged 40-49 years with acute or convalescent COVID-19. The chain has TRBV19 and TRBJ1-4; 7 bases line up with TRBD1. The sequenced sample consisted of peripheral blood. CDR3 sequence: CASSSPTGRWEKLFF. The CDR3 bases are TGTGCCAGTAGTTCGCCGACAGGGAGGTGGGAAAAACTGTTTTTT.